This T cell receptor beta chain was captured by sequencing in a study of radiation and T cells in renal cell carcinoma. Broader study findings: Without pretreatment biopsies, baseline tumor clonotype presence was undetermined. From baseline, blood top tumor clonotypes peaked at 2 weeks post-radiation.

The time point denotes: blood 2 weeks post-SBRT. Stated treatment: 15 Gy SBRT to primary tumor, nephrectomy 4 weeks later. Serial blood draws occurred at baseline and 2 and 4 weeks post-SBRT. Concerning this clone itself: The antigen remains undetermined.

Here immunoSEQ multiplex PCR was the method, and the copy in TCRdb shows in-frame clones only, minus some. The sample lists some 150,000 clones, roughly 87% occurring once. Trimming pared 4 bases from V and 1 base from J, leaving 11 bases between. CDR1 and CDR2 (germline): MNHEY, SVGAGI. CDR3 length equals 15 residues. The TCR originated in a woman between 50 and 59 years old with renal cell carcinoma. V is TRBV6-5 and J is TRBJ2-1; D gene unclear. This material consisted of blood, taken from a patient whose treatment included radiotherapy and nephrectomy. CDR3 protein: CASSSSKGSYNEQFF. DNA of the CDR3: TGTGCCAGCAGTTCGTCGAAGGGATCCTACAATGAGCAGTTCTTC.